This T cell receptor (beta chain) originates from a study of T-cell memory formation after mild COVID-19. The CDR3 covers 16 residues. Germline assignment: CDR1 LGHNA and CDR2 YSLEER. V was pared by 4 bases and J by 1 base, with 16 bases between. TCRdb redid the calling of the 5' RACE reads with MiXCR, one entry per CDR3 protein. The sample holds around 300,000 distinct CDR3 sequences, just under 20% seen once. The chain carries TRBV4-3 and TRBJ1-1; weak D call: TRBD1 (5 bases). The clonotype comes from a man between 18 and 29 years old who had mild COVID-19 (a few samples of this study predate the infection). Cell type and time point are not known. Sample: PBMCs or a T cell subset sorted from them (not recorded which). The CDR3 DNA reads as TGCGCCAGCAGCCCGGGAGGGTGGGGGACGAACACTGAAGCTTTCTTT. Amino acids: CASSPGGWGTNTEAFF.